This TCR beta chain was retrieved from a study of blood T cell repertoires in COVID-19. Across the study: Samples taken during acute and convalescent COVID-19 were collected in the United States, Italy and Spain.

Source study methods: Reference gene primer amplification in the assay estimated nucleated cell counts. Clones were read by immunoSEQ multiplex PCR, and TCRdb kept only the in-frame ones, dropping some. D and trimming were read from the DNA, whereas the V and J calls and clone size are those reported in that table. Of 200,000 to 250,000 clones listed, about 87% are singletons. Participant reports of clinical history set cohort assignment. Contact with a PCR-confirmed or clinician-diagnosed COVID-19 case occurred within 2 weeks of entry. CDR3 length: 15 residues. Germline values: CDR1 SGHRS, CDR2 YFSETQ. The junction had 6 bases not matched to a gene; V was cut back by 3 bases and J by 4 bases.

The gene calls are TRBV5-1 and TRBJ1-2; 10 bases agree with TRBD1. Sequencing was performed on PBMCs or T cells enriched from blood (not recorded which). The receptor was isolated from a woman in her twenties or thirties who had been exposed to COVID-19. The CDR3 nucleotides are TGCGCCAGCAGCTGGGGACAGGGGACAATCTATGGCTACACCTTC. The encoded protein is CASSWGQGTIYGYTF.